This T cell receptor beta chain was identified during a study of CD8 T cells in Susac syndrome. About 0.45 to 1 ug RNA was reverse transcribed with random hexamers. One entry per CDR3 protein results from TCRdb running MiXCR on the immunoSEQ multiplex PCR reads. Among approximately 120,000 distinct CDR3 sequences listed, less than 97% were seen once. The germline V and J ends were trimmed by 10 bases and 5 bases, with 17 bases remaining between them. The germline gives CDR1 SGHTA, CDR2 FQGTGA. The CDR3 is made up of 14 amino acids. The TCR sequence derives from a human donor in good health. The genes are TRBV7-3 and TRBJ2-2; D unclear. Sequences were obtained from CD4+ T cells from PBMCs. The CDR3 DNA reads TGTGCCACCCGATATCGGCCTGAGACCGGGGAGCTGTTTTTT. This codes for CATRYRPETGELFF.